The clone carrying this TCR beta chain was detected once. The data were taken from a study of blood T cell repertoires in COVID-19. Overall study context: The origin of the acute and convalescent COVID-19 samples was the United States, Italy and Spain. From T cells, B-cell-depleted T cells, or PBMCs came the material, which was cDNA or gDNA.

Under the authors' procedure: Estimation of nucleated cell counts was performed using reference gene primer amplification. Profiled with immunoSEQ multiplex PCR; TCRdb holds only in-frame clones, not every one. Clonal size and the V and J genes are those of that table, whereas D and trimming came from the DNA. The sample has 130,000 to 150,000 clones; 85% are singletons. V dropped 8 bases and J dropped 4; count of bases not matched to a gene: 7. Germline CDR1 and CDR2: MNHEY and SMNVEV (reference sequence). CDR3 size: 14 residues. V and J are TRBV27 and TRBJ1-2; TRBD1 matches 10 bases. The sequence was obtained from a woman in her thirties or forties with active or convalescent COVID-19. Material: peripheral blood. The CDR3 region is CASGRDRGFYGYTF. The DNA of the CDR3 is TGTGCCAGCGGTCGGGACAGGGGCTTCTATGGCTACACCTTC.